What follows are 20 T cell receptor beta chains derived from one specimen sequenced in a study of early stage breast cancer tumors. The assay was immunoSEQ multiplex PCR, and TCRdb's table has in-frame clones only and misses some. The table records fewer than 70,000 clones, 70% to 80% of them present only once. Sequencing was done on a sample of blood. The receptors come from a person aged 25-39 years with breast cancer.

The chain is built from TRBV5-5 and TRBJ2-7, with unresolved D. The CDR3 loop spans 16 amino acids. Germline CDR1 SGHKS, CDR2 YYEKEE (reference sequence). V was clipped by 4 bases and J by 2 bases, with 19 bases between them. CDR3 in DNA: TGTGCCAGCAGCGGGGAACCCGGCGAAACCCCCTACGAGCAGTACTTC. It codes for CASSGEPGETPYEQYF. Complete variable domain (other parts from reference TRBV5-5 and TRBJ2-7): DAGVTQSPTHLIKTRGQQVTLRCSPISGHKSVSWYQQVLGQGPQFIFQYYEKEERGRGNFPDRFSARQFPNYSSELNVNALLLGDSALYLCASSGEPGETPYEQYFGPGTRLTVT.

The rearrangement links TRBV6-4 to TRBJ2-2; 12 nucleotides align to TRBD2. Germline assignment: CDR1 MRHNA and CDR2 SNTAGT. The V gene end was trimmed by 6 bases and the J gene end by 2 bases; junction bases not matched to a gene: 7. The CDR3 has 17 residues. CDR3 sequence: CASSKLAGGPNTGELFF. Here the CDR3 DNA reads TGTGCCAGCAGCAAGCTAGCGGGAGGGCCTAACACCGGGGAGCTGTTTTTT.

The chain links TRBV5-1 to TRBJ2-5; TRBD2 matches at 9 bases. CDR3 size: 17 residues. In germline, CDR1 is SGHRS, CDR2 YFSETQ. After removal of 1 base from V and 1 base from J, the junction contained 8 bases not matched to a gene. CDR3 DNA sequence: TGCGCCAGCAGCTTGCTCCTTAGTAGCGGGAGCCAAGAGACCCAGTACTTC. It translates to CASSLLLSSGSQETQYF.

This clone showed up just a few times. This chain links TRBV7-9 with TRBJ1-4; D gene ambiguous. The CDR3 has 14 amino acids. The germline gives CDR1 SEHNR, CDR2 FQNEAQ (reference sequence). V was cut by 1 base and J by 7 bases, with 10 bases left in between. CDR3 coding DNA: TGTGCCAGCAGCTTAGGTCAGAATCTTGAAAAACTGTTTTTT. Translated: CASSLGQNLEKLFF. The full variable domain, completed using reference TRBV7-9 and TRBJ1-4, is DTGVSQNPRHKITKRGQNVTFRCDPISEHNRLYWYRQTLGQGPEFLTYFQNEAQLEKSRLLSDRFSAERPKGSFSTLEIQRTEQGDSAMYLCASSLGQNLEKLFFGSGTQLSVL.

This chain joins TRBV10-1 and TRBJ2-7; 9 nucleotides match TRBD2. The CDR3 spans 17 residues. Germline V gene lookup returns CDR1 WNHNN and CDR2 SYGVQD (reference sequence). V lost 0 bases to trimming and J lost 0 bases; unmatched junction nucleotides: 6. The CDR3: CASSESRGSGSSYEQYF. In DNA, the CDR3 is TGCGCCAGCAGTGAGTCGAGGGGTAGCGGGAGCTCCTACGAGCAGTACTTC.

This clone was seen a handful of times. The chain is built from TRBV18 and TRBJ2-5; a possible D gene is TRBD2 (6 bases). This CDR3 comprises 13 residues. Germline CDR1 is KGHSH and CDR2 is LQKENI. Trimming removed 4 bases from V and 4 bases from J, with 10 bases in between. The CDR3 DNA reads as TGTGCCAGCTCACGCGGGGCGGGAGAGACCCAGTACTTC. Protein product: CASSRGAGETQYF.

A few counts support this clone. V gene TRBV5-1 combines with J gene TRBJ2-7; no clear D gene. V was shortened by 3 bases and J by 1 base, with 5 bases between the two germline ends. Germline V gene sequence: CDR1 SGHRS, CDR2 YFSETQ. The CDR3 contains 12 residues. The CDR3 nucleotides are TGCGCCAGCAGCTCCCCGTCCTACGAGCAGTACTTC. It specifies CASSSPSYEQYF.

CDR3 nucleotides: TGTGCCAGCAGCGACAGGGCCCGCACAGATACGCAGTATTTT. It yields the protein CASSDRARTDTQYF. This chain connects TRBV27 to TRBJ2-3, with 7 positions matching TRBD1. V was pared by 6 bases and J by 1 base, with 4 bases of the junction left unmatched. CDR1 is MNHEY and CDR2 is SMNVEV in the germline V gene (reference sequence). The CDR3 is 14 amino acids.

The genes are TRBV5-1 and TRBJ1-3; 10 bases map to TRBD1. The CDR3 loop spans 20 amino acids. The trim removed 4 bases at V and 4 bases at J, leaving 20 bases unmatched. Germline loops: CDR1 SGHRS, CDR2 YFSETQ. CDR3 sequence reads: CASSRGDRGIFDMMGNTIYF. CDR3 DNA: TGCGCCAGCAGCCGAGGGGACAGGGGCATTTTTGATATGATGGGAAACACCATATATTTT. The variable domain in full, with the rest retrieved from reference TRBV5-1 and TRBJ1-3, is KAGVTQTPRYLIKTRGQQVTLSCSPISGHRSVSWYQQTPGQGLQFLFEYFSETQRNKGNFPGRFSGRQFSNSRSEMNVSTLELGDSALYLCASSRGDRGIFDMMGNTIYFGEGSWLTVV.

The rearrangement links TRBV16 to TRBJ2-1; no reliable D call. CDR3 size: 12 residues. Germline values: CDR1 KGHSY, CDR2 FQNENV. V lost 0 bases and J 6 bases, leaving 3 bases between the germline ends. The CDR3 nucleotides are TGTGCCAGCAGCCAATCTTCCAATGAGCAGTTCTTC. Protein product: CASSQSSNEQFF.

J is TRBJ1-2 and V is TRBV27; D is uncertain. The CDR3 covers 12 residues. Per germline, CDR1 MNHEY and CDR2 SMNVEV (reference sequence). The V end was cut by 7 bases, the J end by 6 bases, with 12 bases between. In DNA form, the CDR3 reads TGTGCCAGCATCGAACAGAGGCATGGCTACACCTTC. It codes for CASIEQRHGYTF.

This clone was counted a single time. The CDR3 DNA reads as TGCGCCAGCAGCCAAGGGCCCGCGCGGTCTAGAGACAATGAGCAGTTCTTC. Translating it yields CASSQGPARSRDNEQFF. This chain joins TRBV4-1 and TRBJ2-1; D remains ambiguous. The ends were cut back, 1 base at V and 5 bases at J, with 18 bases in the middle. The CDR3 totals 17 residues. Germline V gene sequence: CDR1 MGHRA, CDR2 YSYEKL.

The sample holds one count of this clone. This chain joins TRBV27 and TRBJ2-7, with a tentative D call TRBD2 (6 bases). The CDR3 contains 15 residues. The germline V gene encodes CDR1 MNHEY and CDR2 SMNVEV (reference sequence). Trimming stripped 5 bases from V and 2 bases from J, with 16 bases between. CDR3 in DNA: TGTGCCAGCAGTGGTCGGGAGTCAGCTACCTACGAGCAGTACTTC. Translating it yields CASSGRESATYEQYF.

This clone has only a few counts. The chain combines TRBV12-5 with TRBJ1-5; 8 bases map to TRBD1. Germline assignment: CDR1 LGHNT and CDR2 FRNRAP. Unmatched junction bases numbered 1, after V lost 1 base and J lost 5 bases. The CDR3 is made up of 14 amino acids. The CDR3 is CASGLGTGHQPQHF. Here the CDR3 DNA reads TGTGCTAGTGGTTTGGGGACAGGGCATCAGCCCCAGCATTTT.

The J gene is TRBJ1-5, the V gene TRBV5-6; D gene ambiguous. V lost 1 base, J lost 6 bases, and 14 bases lay in between. Germline V CDR1 and CDR2: SGHDT, YYEEEE. There are 15 residues in the CDR3. CDR3 sequence: CASSLYTTTLQPQHF. The CDR3, as DNA: TGTGCCAGCAGCTTGTACACCACCACTCTTCAGCCCCAGCATTTT.

This sequence joins TRBV6-5 and TRBJ2-3, with 8 bases lining up with TRBD2. The CDR3 spans 15 residues. Germline V lookup: CDR1 MNHEY, CDR2 SVGAGI. The J segment lost 12 bases and the V segment lost 2 bases, leaving 13 bases of the junction unmatched. The CDR3 region is CASSYREGPSGYQYF. DNA of the CDR3: TGTGCCAGCAGTTACCGGGAGGGCCCATCCGGATATCAGTATTTT.

The chain couples TRBV29-1 to TRBJ2-5; 10 positions agree with TRBD2. The assigned J gene may be wrong: the sequence end matches TRBJ2-7 better. Germline loops: CDR1 SQVTM, CDR2 ANQGSEA. The CDR3 is 12 amino acids. The CDR3 loop is CSVRTSGYEQYF. CDR3 DNA sequence: TGCAGCGTCCGGACTAGCGGCTACGAGCAGTACTTC.

By share of the sample, this clone is medium-sized. V gene TRBV2 combines with J gene TRBJ1-2; unclear D gene. Trimming removed 11 bases from V and 4 bases from J, with 17 bases in between. This CDR3 has 13 residues. In germline, CDR1 is SNHLY, CDR2 FYNNEI. In nucleotides, the CDR3 is TGTGCCGGAGGACGACCGTCATCCTATGGCTACACCTTC. Its protein product is CAGGRPSSYGYTF. Based on the CDR3 plus reference TRBV2 and TRBJ1-2, the full variable domain is EPEVTQTPSHQVTQMGQEVILRCVPISNHLYFYWYRQILGQKVEFLVSFYNNEISEKSEIFDDQFSVERPDGSNFTLKIRSTKLEDSAMYFCAGGRPSSYGYTFGSGTRLTVV.

This chain links TRBV6-1 with TRBJ1-2; D is uncertain. V was pared by 0 bases and J by 4 bases, with 15 bases between. Looked up from germline, CDR1 is MNHNS and CDR2 is SASEGT. CDR3 length: 16 residues. CDR3 loop: CASSEAAPPGPYGYTF. For the CDR3, the DNA is TGTGCCAGCAGTGAAGCGGCTCCGCCCGGACCCTATGGCTACACCTTC.

The gene calls are TRBV4-1 and TRBJ1-4; D unclear. The CDR3 extends over 14 amino acids. Germline CDR1 and CDR2: MGHRA and YSYEKL. Trimming pared 0 bases from V and 7 bases from J, leaving 9 bases between. CDR3 bases: TGCGCCAGCAGCCAAGAAGTCCGAACTGAAAAACTGTTTTTT. Protein product: CASSQEVRTEKLFF.